This TCR beta chain was recorded in a study of blood T cell repertoires in COVID-19. The table came from immunoSEQ multiplex PCR; TCRdb's copy has only in-frame clones and leaves some out. This table holds some 300,000 clones, 70% to 90% found once. This clone occurred a few times. The CDR3 runs 12 residues. Per germline, CDR1 LNHDA and CDR2 SQIVND (reference sequence). Trimming took 4 bases from V and 4 from J, leaving 5 bases between them. This clonotype was sampled from a woman aged 40 to 50 who had recovered from COVID-19. The sample taken for sequencing was PBMCs or T cells enriched from blood (not recorded which). The chain uses TRBV19 and TRBJ2-1; D gene uncertain. CDR3 in DNA: TGTGCCAGTAGTACGGAGTACAATGAGCAGTTCTTC. Translated, it gives CASSTEYNEQFF.